Listed below are T cell receptor beta chains from one sample, sequenced in a study of T cells in tuberculosis. Clones were sequenced by immunoSEQ multiplex PCR, and TCRdb holds only the in-frame ones, with some missing. The data contain tens of thousands of clones, approximately 94% of them singletons. Sequences were derived from PBMCs, sampled at tuberculosis diagnosis. The origin of the receptors is an adult with tuberculosis. The CDR3 runs from the conserved cysteine through the conserved F or W. The order of the fields is D gene, CDR3 length, clone size, V gene, J gene, CDR3 DNA, CDR3 protein. A D gene is named only where the DNA matches it firmly. The size of a clone is reported for some rows only, either as once, few or many, or as a class for expanded clones.

NA	16	NA	TRBV7-6	TRBJ2-2	TGTGCCAGCAGTCGCCAGCCAGGGACGAACACCGGGGAGCTGTTTTTT	CASSRQPGTNTGELFF
TRBD2	16	NA	TRBV5-4	TRBJ2-1	TGTGCCAGCAGCTTGGCCTTGGGACTACCTTACAATGAGCAGTTCTTC	CASSLALGLPYNEQFF
NA	14	NA	TRBV5-1	TRBJ1-1	TGCGCCAGCAGCTTTATCCGGGAAGGCACTGAAGCTTTCTTT	CASSFIREGTEAFF
NA	17	once	TRBV19	TRBJ2-2	TGTGCCAGTAGTATAGGACATTTCGATCGTAGCACCGGGGAGCTGTTTTTT	CASSIGHFDRSTGELFF
NA	11	NA	TRBV5-1	TRBJ1-1	TGCGCCAGCAGCGATGGGACAGAAGCTTTCTTT	CASSDGTEAFF
NA	11	NA	TRBV6-1	TRBJ2-4	TGTGCCAGCAGTGAACGGAACATTCAGTACTTC	CASSERNIQYF
NA	15	NA	TRBV13	TRBJ1-4	TGTGCCAGCAGCCCTATGGGCGGGACTAATGAAAAACTGTTTTTT	CASSPMGGTNEKLFF
NA	12	NA	TRBV11-2	TRBJ2-5	TGTGCCAGCAGCTTAGGAGCAGAGACCCAGTACTTC	CASSLGAETQYF
NA	14	NA	TRBV7-2	TRBJ1-1	TGTGCCAGCAGCCCCAGGGCGGGGTTTATTGAAGCTTTCTTT	CASSPRAGFIEAFF
NA	13	NA	TRBV7-2	TRBJ1-2	TGTGCCAGCAGCCCAAGGTTTGGAGATGGCTACACCTTC	CASSPRFGDGYTF
TRBD2	14	NA	TRBV11-2	TRBJ2-4	TGTGCCAGCAGATCGGGACTAGCGGAAAACATTCAGTACTTC	CASRSGLAENIQYF
TRBD2	19	NA	TRBV19	TRBJ2-1	TGTGCCAGTAGTCCACGCGGGGGGGGTGCGTACAGCTCCTACAATGAGCAGTTCTTC	CASSPRGGGAYSSYNEQFF
TRBD2	16	medium-sized	TRBV11-2	TRBJ2-5	TGTGCCAGCAGCTTAGAACTAGCGGGGGTTTCAGGGACCCAGTACTTC	CASSLELAGVSGTQYF
TRBD2	15	NA	TRBV7-6	TRBJ2-1	TGTGCCAGCAGCTTAGTAGCGGGACTGTACAATGAGCAGTTCTTC	CASSLVAGLYNEQFF
NA	18	once	TRBV12-5	TRBJ1-6	TGTGCTAGTGTCCGCGGTGGGGCAGGAATCACAGGGAATTCACCCCTCCACTTT	CASVRGGAGITGNSPLHF
TRBD2	17	NA	TRBV5-1	TRBJ2-2	TGCGCCAGCAGCTTGAGGTCTGGGACTAGCGGGACCGGGGAGCTGTTTTTT	CASSLRSGTSGTGELFF
TRBD1	14	NA	TRBV11-3	TRBJ2-7	TGTGCCAGCAGCTACGGGACAGCCGACAGGGTACAGTACTTC	CASSYGTADRVQYF
NA	13	once	TRBV5-5	TRBJ1-2	TGTGCCAGCAGCTTGGTTGTAGTACGGGGCTACACCTTC	CASSLVVVRGYTF
NA	15	NA	TRBV9	TRBJ1-5	TGTGCCAGCACCATTCCTAGCTATAGCAATCAGCCCCAGCATTTT	CASTIPSYSNQPQHF
TRBD2	14	NA	TRBV19	TRBJ2-5	TGTGCCACAAGGACTAGCGCCATCCAAGAGACCCAGTACTTC	CATRTSAIQETQYF
TRBD1	16	NA	TRBV19	TRBJ1-2	TGTGCCAGTAGGTCACCCGGACAGGGTGTAAACTATGGCTACACCTTC	CASRSPGQGVNYGYTF
NA	14	NA	TRBV7-2	TRBJ1-1	TGTGCCAGCAGCTTAGCGCTCGGGAACACTGAAGCTTTCTTT	CASSLALGNTEAFF
NA	15	NA	TRBV6-4	TRBJ1-1	TGTGCCAGCAGTGACTCCGACGGGACTACCACTGAAGCTTTCTTT	CASSDSDGTTTEAFF
TRBD1	14	NA	TRBV6-8	TRBJ2-1	TGTGCCACCCCTCCGGGACAGGGGGCGGAGGAGCAGTTCTTC	CATPPGQGAEEQFF
TRBD1	14	NA	TRBV7-2	TRBJ1-2	TGTGCCAGCAGCTTAAGTGGGACAGGGAAGGGCTACACCTTC	CASSLSGTGKGYTF
TRBD1	13	once	TRBV18	TRBJ1-2	TGTGCCAGCTCACCACGAACAGGGGATGGCTACACCTTC	CASSPRTGDGYTF
NA	14	NA	TRBV28	TRBJ1-6	TGTGCCAGCACGAACCGGGAGGGTAATTCACCCCTCCACTTT	CASTNREGNSPLHF
TRBD1	16	once	TRBV18	TRBJ1-2	TGTGCCAGCTCACCCGGGACAGGGACTTCTAACTATGGCTACACCTTC	CASSPGTGTSNYGYTF
TRBD1	14	NA	TRBV6-6	TRBJ1-1	TGTGCCAGCAAAACTCCCGACAGGGACACTGAAGCTTTCTTT	CASKTPDRDTEAFF
TRBD2	17	NA	TRBV10-1	TRBJ2-2	TGCGCCAGCAGTGATCCGGGGACTAGCGGGGGCACCGGGGAGCTGTTTTTT	CASSDPGTSGGTGELFF
NA	13	NA	TRBV6-5	TRBJ1-6	TGTGCCAGCAGTCCTCCGGGAGCAACAACCCTCCACTTT	CASSPPGATTLHF
TRBD1	15	once	TRBV6-1	TRBJ1-5	TGTGCCAGCAGGGGGACAGGGGCCAGCAATCAGCCCCAGCATTTT	CASRGTGASNQPQHF
TRBD1	14	NA	TRBV11-2	TRBJ2-7	TGTGCCAGCAGCCGGGACAGGGAGATGCGTGAGCAGTACTTC	CASSRDREMREQYF
TRBD2	16	NA	TRBV11-3	TRBJ2-7	TGTGCCAGCAGCTTAGCAGGGACTAGCGGGGGCTACGAGCAGTACTTC	CASSLAGTSGGYEQYF
NA	11	NA	TRBV29-1	TRBJ2-1	TGCAGCGTTTATCCGGGCAATGAGCAGTTCTTC	CSVYPGNEQFF
TRBD1	13	once	TRBV5-1	TRBJ1-2	TGCGCCAGCAGCTTCCAGGGGGCGGGAGGCTACACCTTC	CASSFQGAGGYTF
NA	13	few	TRBV30	TRBJ1-4	TGTGCCTGGAGTAGCCCTCGGGGGGAAAAACTGTTTTTT	CAWSSPRGEKLFF
NA	14	NA	TRBV30	TRBJ1-5	TGTGCCTGGAGTGTCGTTAGTAGCAATCAGCCCCAGCATTTT	CAWSVVSSNQPQHF
TRBD2	12	NA	TRBV7-8	TRBJ2-7	TGTGCCAGCTGGGGGGGAGAGGACGAGCAGTACTTC	CASWGGEDEQYF
TRBD1	13	NA	TRBV12-5	TRBJ2-7	TGTGCTAGTGGGGACAGGGGGCTGTACGAGCAGTACTTC	CASGDRGLYEQYF
NA	14	NA	TRBV15	TRBJ2-3	TGTGCCACCAGCAGCGGAGGCACACAAGATACGCAGTATTTT	CATSSGGTQDTQYF
TRBD2	14	NA	TRBV2	TRBJ2-2	TGTGCCAGCAACGGCGGGGGGGCGGCCGGGGAGCTGTTTTTT	CASNGGGAAGELFF
TRBD1	15	NA	TRBV30	TRBJ1-2	TGTGCCTGGAGTCTCGACAGGGGAACTAACTATGGCTACACCTTC	CAWSLDRGTNYGYTF